This T cell receptor beta chain is from a study of human T cells and chemical hapten exposure. The time point here: patch test 2, 6 weeks after DPC sensitization. Treatment meaning: therapeutic diphenylcyclopropenone sensitization with weekly scalp DPC. TCRdb analysed the RACE reads with MiXCR anew, one entry per CDR3 protein. The table has a few hundred thousand distinct CDR3 sequences, roughly 6.3% seen once; the top ten hold approximately 5.4%. This clonotype was seen a handful of times. V lost 0 bases to trimming and J lost 11 bases; unmatched junction nucleotides: 13. The CDR3 is 17 amino acids. Looked up from germline, CDR1 is LGHNA and CDR2 is YSLEER.

The sample consisted of whole blood, taken in connection with sensitization to the hapten diphenylcyclopropenone (DPC). This clonotype originated in a young woman with alopecia areata. Some clones in this sample may be carry-over from other donors' samples. V and J are TRBV4-3 and TRBJ1-6, with TRBD1 matching over 7 bases. The CDR3 loop reads CASSQEGRQGGLTPLHF. CDR3 bases: TGCGCCAGCAGCCAAGAAGGGAGACAGGGAGGCCTTACACCCCTCCACTTT.